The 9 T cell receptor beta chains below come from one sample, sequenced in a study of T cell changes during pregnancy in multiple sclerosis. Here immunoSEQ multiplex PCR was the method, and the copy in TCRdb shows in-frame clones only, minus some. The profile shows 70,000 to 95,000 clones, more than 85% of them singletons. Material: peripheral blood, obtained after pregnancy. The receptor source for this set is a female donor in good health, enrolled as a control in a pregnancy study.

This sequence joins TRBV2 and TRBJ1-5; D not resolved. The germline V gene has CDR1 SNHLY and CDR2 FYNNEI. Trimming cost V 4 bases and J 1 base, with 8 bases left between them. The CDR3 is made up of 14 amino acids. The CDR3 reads CASSAGRSNQPQHF. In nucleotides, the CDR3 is TGTGCCAGCAGTGCCGGGAGGAGCAATCAGCCCCAGCATTTT.

This CDR3 reads CASSLSRGEATNEKLFF. In DNA, the CDR3 is TGTGCCAGCAGTTTATCGCGTGGAGAAGCAACTAATGAAAAACTGTTTTTT. The V gene is TRBV27, the J gene TRBJ1-4, with unresolved D. CDR1 and CDR2 (germline): MNHEY, SMNVEV (reference sequence). V was cut by 0 bases and J by 0 bases, with 11 bases left in between. This CDR3 is built from 17 residues.

The chain's CDR3 is CASSQEMTTPHEQYF. The DNA for the CDR3 is TGCGCCAGCAGCCAAGAGATGACAACCCCCCACGAGCAGTACTTC. The chain joins TRBV4-1 to TRBJ2-7; no definite D call. The CDR3 loop spans 15 amino acids. Germline loops: CDR1 MGHRA, CDR2 YSYEKL. V lost 0 bases, J lost 5 bases, and 14 bases lay in between.

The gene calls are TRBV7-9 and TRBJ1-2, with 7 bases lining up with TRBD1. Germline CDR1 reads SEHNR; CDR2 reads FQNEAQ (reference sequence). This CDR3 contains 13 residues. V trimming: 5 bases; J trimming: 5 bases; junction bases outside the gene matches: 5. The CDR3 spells CASSPTGRYGYTF. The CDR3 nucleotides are TGTGCCAGCAGCCCGACAGGGAGATATGGCTACACCTTC.

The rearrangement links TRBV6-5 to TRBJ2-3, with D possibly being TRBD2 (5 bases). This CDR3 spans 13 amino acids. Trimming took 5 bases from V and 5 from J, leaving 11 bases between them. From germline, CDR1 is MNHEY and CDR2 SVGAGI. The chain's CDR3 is CASSRDLVDTQYF. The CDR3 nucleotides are TGTGCCAGCAGTCGGGATCTAGTAGATACGCAGTATTTT.

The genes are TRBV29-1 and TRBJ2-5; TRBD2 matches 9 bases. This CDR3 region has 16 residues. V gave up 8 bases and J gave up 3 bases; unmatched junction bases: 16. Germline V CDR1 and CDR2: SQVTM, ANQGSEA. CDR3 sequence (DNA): TGCAGCCTCCTCGAGCCGACTAGCGGAGTCAAAGAGACCCAGTACTTC. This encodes CSLLEPTSGVKETQYF.

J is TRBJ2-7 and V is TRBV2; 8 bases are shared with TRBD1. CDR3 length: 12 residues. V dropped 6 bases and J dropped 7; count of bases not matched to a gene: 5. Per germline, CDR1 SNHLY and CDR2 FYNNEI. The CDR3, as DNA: TGTGCCAGCAGCGGACAGGGATTAGAGCAGTACTTC. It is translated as CASSGQGLEQYF.

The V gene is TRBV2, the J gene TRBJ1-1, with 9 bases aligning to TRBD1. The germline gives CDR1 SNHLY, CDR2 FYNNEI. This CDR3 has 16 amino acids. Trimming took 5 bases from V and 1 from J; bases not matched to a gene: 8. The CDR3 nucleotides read TGTGCCAGCAGTCCCGGGACAGGGTTTGGGAACACTGAAGCTTTCTTT. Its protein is CASSPGTGFGNTEAFF.

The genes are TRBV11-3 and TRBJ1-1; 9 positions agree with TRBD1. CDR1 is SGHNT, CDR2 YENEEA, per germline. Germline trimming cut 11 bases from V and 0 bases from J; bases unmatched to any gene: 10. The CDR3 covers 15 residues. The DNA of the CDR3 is TGTGCCTCGGCCCCAGGGACAGGGCTGAACACTGAAGCTTTCTTT. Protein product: CASAPGTGLNTEAFF. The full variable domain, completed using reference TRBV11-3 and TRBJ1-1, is EAGVVQSPRYKIIEKKQPVAFWCNPISGHNTLYWYLQNLGQGPELLIRYENEEAVDDSQLPKDRFSAERLKGVDSTLKIQPAELGDSAVYLCASAPGTGLNTEAFFGQGTRLTVV.